The 25 T cell receptor beta chains given below trace back to one sample, sequenced in a study of cytomegalovirus exposure and HLA in healthy donors. This PCR relied on a set of 60 Vbeta primers and 13 Jbeta primers. Repertoires were generated with immunoSEQ multiplex PCR, while TCRdb's copy carries only in-frame clones and drops some. The sample's table shows more than 25,000 clones. The material sequenced was PBMCs. Source of these receptors: a man aged 30 to 45 in good health and CMV-seronegative.

The V and J genes are TRBV18 and TRBJ2-1; 8 bases align to TRBD2. The V gene's germline CDR1 is KGHSH and CDR2 LQKENI. This CDR3 has 17 amino acids. J lost 0 bases, V lost 6 bases, and 10 bases had no gene match. The chain's CDR3 is CASSPNAGTSSYNEQFF. Written as DNA, the CDR3 is TGTGCCAGCTCTCCCAACGCCGGGACTAGCTCCTACAATGAGCAGTTCTTC.

The rearrangement links TRBV6-4 to TRBJ1-2, with 8 positions matching TRBD1. CDR3 size: 13 residues. Germline V CDR1 and CDR2: MRHNA, SNTAGT. J lost 8 bases, V lost 6 bases, and 8 bases had no gene match. The chain's CDR3 is CASRGTTGEGYTF. CDR3 DNA sequence: TGTGCCAGCAGGGGAACGACAGGGGAAGGCTACACCTTC.

The rearrangement uses TRBV19 and TRBJ1-6, with 12 nucleotides matching TRBD1. The junction had 4 bases not matched to a gene; V was cut back by 1 base and J by 9 bases. CDR3 length: 16 residues. Germline CDR1 and CDR2: LNHDA and SQIVND (reference sequence). In nucleotides, the CDR3 is TGTGCCAGTAGTATAGTAGGGACAGGGGGCAGTTCACCCCTCCACTTT. Amino acids: CASSIVGTGGSSPLHF.

The chain couples TRBV19 to TRBJ2-7; TRBD1 agrees at 8 bases. In germline, CDR1 is LNHDA, CDR2 SQIVND (reference sequence). The CDR3 is 15 amino acids. The V gene end was trimmed by 5 bases and the J gene end by 0 bases; junction bases not matched to a gene: 6. The CDR3 bases are TGTGCCAGTAGTCCGACAGGGGATCTCTCCTACGAGCAGTACTTC. As protein: CASSPTGDLSYEQYF.

DNA of the CDR3: TGTGCCAGCAGCTTGGCCACCCTAGCGGGGTACAATGAGCAGTTCTTC. It encodes CASSLATLAGYNEQFF. V gene TRBV7-6 combines with J gene TRBJ2-1; 9 nucleotides align to TRBD2. CDR1 is SGHVS and CDR2 is FNYEAQ in the germline V gene. The CDR3 is made up of 16 amino acids. After removal of 3 bases from V and 4 bases from J, the junction contained 7 bases not matched to a gene.

The chain is built from TRBV27 and TRBJ1-2, with 7 positions matching TRBD1. Per the germline V gene, CDR1 is MNHEY and CDR2 is SMNVEV (reference sequence). This CDR3 contains 12 residues. The ends lost 4 bases at V and 8 bases at J; junction bases unmatched: 4. The CDR3 reads CASSSNRGGYTF. The CDR3 nucleotides are TGTGCCAGCAGTTCCAACAGGGGCGGCTACACCTTC.

Judged by frequency, this clone is medium-sized. The chain uses TRBV19 and TRBJ2-1, with D tentatively TRBD1 (6 bases). Deletions cut 4 bases from V and 7 bases from J, with 14 bases between. Germline V CDR1 and CDR2: LNHDA, SQIVND (reference sequence). The CDR3 spans 14 residues. The CDR3: CASSSYGTHNEQFF. CDR3 DNA: TGTGCCAGTAGTAGCTACGGGACACATAATGAGCAGTTCTTC.

The V and J genes are TRBV30 and TRBJ2-1; 13 bases are a match to TRBD2. The ends lost 3 bases at V and 3 bases at J; junction bases unmatched: 5. Germline V lookup: CDR1 GTSNPN, CDR2 SVGIG (reference sequence). The CDR3 covers 16 residues. The CDR3 loop reads CAWRLAGGGLYNEQFF. The CDR3 bases are TGTGCCTGGAGACTAGCGGGGGGGGGACTCTACAATGAGCAGTTCTTC. Based on the CDR3 plus reference TRBV30 and TRBJ2-1, the full variable domain is SQTIHQWPATLVQPVGSPLSLECTVEGTSNPNLYWYRQAAGRGLQLLFYSVGIGQISSEVPQNLSASRPQDRQFILSSKKLLLSDSGFYLCAWRLAGGGLYNEQFFGPGTRLTVL.

The gene calls are TRBV6-5 and TRBJ1-2, with TRBD1 as a possible D gene (6 bases). CDR3 length: 15 residues. Germline CDR1 reads MNHEY; CDR2 reads SVGAGI. Trimming cost V 0 bases and J 3 bases, with 11 bases left between them. The CDR3 coding sequence is TGTGCCAGCAGTTACTCTTCCGGACAGCACTATGGCTACACCTTC. This sequence encodes CASSYSSGQHYGYTF.

The chain uses TRBV19 and TRBJ1-1; 7 nucleotides match TRBD1. Germline V gene lookup returns CDR1 LNHDA and CDR2 SQIVND (reference sequence). CDR3 length: 15 amino acids. V lost 2 bases, J lost 0 bases, and 3 bases stayed unmatched. The CDR3 DNA reads TGTGCCAGTAGTATATCGGGGACAGTGAACACTGAAGCTTTCTTT. This sequence encodes CASSISGTVNTEAFF.

In DNA, the CDR3 is TGTGCCAGCAGCTACCAAGGACAGGTTGGAGAGCAGTACTTC. Encoded protein: CASSYQGQVGEQYF. The J gene is TRBJ2-7, the V gene TRBV7-2, with TRBD1 matching 7 bases. The CDR3 loop spans 14 amino acids. The germline V gene has CDR1 SGHTA and CDR2 FQGNSA. J gave up 7 bases and V 4 bases, and 10 bases lay outside the gene matches.

The chain recombines TRBV6-6 with TRBJ2-7; 12 bases align to TRBD2. The CDR3 has 15 amino acids. V shed 2 bases, J shed 3 bases, and the junction held 2 bases outside the gene matches. CDR1 is MNHNY, CDR2 SVGAGI, per germline (reference sequence). DNA of the CDR3: TGTGCCAGCAGTTACCTGACTAGCGGGGGCTACGAGCAGTACTTC. Its translation is CASSYLTSGGYEQYF.

V is TRBV2 and J is TRBJ2-7; TRBD2 agrees at 13 bases. The junction had 3 bases not matched to a gene; V was cut back by 6 bases and J by 4 bases. Germline assignment: CDR1 SNHLY and CDR2 FYNNEI. This CDR3 comprises 14 residues. In DNA form, the CDR3 reads TGTGCCAGCAGGATGACTAGCGGGGGGTACGAGCAGTACTTC. Amino acids: CASRMTSGGYEQYF. Together with reference TRBV2 and TRBJ2-7, the CDR3 gives the full variable domain: EPEVTQTPSHQVTQMGQEVILRCVPISNHLYFYWYRQILGQKVEFLVSFYNNEISEKSEIFDDQFSVERPDGSNFTLKIRSTKLEDSAMYFCASRMTSGGYEQYFGPGTRLTVT.

The chain recombines TRBV5-5 with TRBJ1-4; D possibly corresponds to TRBD1 (6 bases). Germline CDR1 SGHKS, CDR2 YYEKEE (reference sequence). The V and J ends lost 4 bases and 2 bases respectively, with 12 bases between them. This CDR3 is 15 amino acids long. Here the CDR3 reads CASSARGGTNEKLFF. CDR3 DNA sequence: TGTGCCAGCAGCGCGAGGGGGGGCACTAATGAAAAACTGTTTTTT.

V gene TRBV5-6 combines with J gene TRBJ2-3; D gene ambiguous. The CDR3 covers 14 residues. Germline V gives CDR1 SGHDT, CDR2 YYEEEE. The CDR3 region is CASLGGSSTDTQYF. The CDR3 DNA sequence: TGTGCGTCCCTAGGTGGTTCTAGCACAGATACGCAGTATTTT.

The chain combines TRBV19 with TRBJ2-7; 14 bases match TRBD2. Germline V gene sequence: CDR1 LNHDA, CDR2 SQIVND (reference sequence). The CDR3 loop spans 16 amino acids. Trimming cost V 4 bases and J 3 bases; bases outside gene matches: 5. CDR3 sequence: CASSNSGTSGSYEQYF. CDR3 sequence (DNA): TGTGCCAGTAGTAACTCCGGGACTAGCGGGAGCTACGAGCAGTACTTC. Full variable domain (missing parts from reference TRBV19 and TRBJ2-7): DGGITQSPKYLFRKEGQNVTLSCEQNLNHDAMYWYRQDPGQGLRLIYYSQIVNDFQKGDIAEGYSVSREKKESFPLTVTSAQKNPTAFYLCASSNSGTSGSYEQYFGPGTRLTVT.

The V and J genes are TRBV19 and TRBJ1-1, with 7 bases identical to TRBD1. V lost 8 bases, J lost 4 bases, and 4 bases stayed unmatched. Germline lookup yields CDR1 LNHDA and CDR2 SQIVND (reference sequence). The CDR3 length is 12 residues. CDR3 amino acids: CASQTGITEAFF. The CDR3, as DNA: TGTGCCAGTCAGACAGGGATCACTGAAGCTTTCTTT.

This chain uses TRBV5-8 with TRBJ2-5; 8 nucleotides line up with TRBD2. Germline assignment: CDR1 SGHTS and CDR2 YDEGEE. The CDR3 runs to 16 residues. J was trimmed by 5 bases and V by 5 bases; bases with no gene match: 14. The CDR3 protein is CASRSVGAGGWETQYF. In DNA, the CDR3 is TGTGCCAGCAGATCGGTCGGCGCGGGGGGCTGGGAGACCCAGTACTTC.

This chain links TRBV6-5 with TRBJ2-6; TRBD2 aligns across 8 bases. V lost 5 bases to trimming and J lost 5 bases; unmatched junction nucleotides: 5. The germline V gene encodes CDR1 MNHEY and CDR2 SVGAGI. The CDR3 contains 15 residues. The CDR3 loop reads CASSNRGGWANVLTF. The CDR3 DNA follows: TGTGCCAGCAGTAACCGGGGGGGTTGGGCCAACGTCCTGACTTTC.

This chain's CDR3 is CASSVADSYEQYF. CDR3 nucleotides: TGTGCCAGCAGTGTGGCCGACTCCTACGAGCAGTACTTC. The V call is TRBV6-1, the J call TRBJ2-7; D unresolved. Germline CDR1 and CDR2: MNHNS and SASEGT. V was shortened by 4 bases and J by 0 bases, with 7 bases between the two germline ends. This CDR3 spans 13 amino acids.

The chain uses TRBV5-1 and TRBJ1-2; TRBD1 aligns across 12 bases. Per the germline V gene, CDR1 is SGHRS and CDR2 is YFSETQ. Losses at the gene ends were 3 bases for V and 2 bases for J; bases not matched to a gene: 8. This CDR3 spans 17 amino acids. Here the CDR3 DNA reads TGCGCCAGCAGCTCCACTCCGGGACAGGGGGCAAACTATGGCTACACCTTC. Protein: CASSSTPGQGANYGYTF.

The chain couples TRBV7-9 to TRBJ2-3; 9 bases agree with TRBD2. CDR1 and CDR2 from the germline V gene are SEHNR and FQNEAQ (reference sequence). The trim removed 5 bases at V and 3 bases at J, leaving 9 bases unmatched. This CDR3 region has 16 residues. The CDR3 DNA follows: TGTGCCAGCAGCCCCGGGACTAGCCAAGAGACAGATACGCAGTATTTT. This translates into CASSPGTSQETDTQYF. Full variable domain (missing parts from reference TRBV7-9 and TRBJ2-3): DTGVSQNPRHKITKRGQNVTFRCDPISEHNRLYWYRQTLGQGPEFLTYFQNEAQLEKSRLLSDRFSAERPKGSFSTLEIQRTEQGDSAMYLCASSPGTSQETDTQYFGPGTRLTVL.

The rearrangement links TRBV7-6 to TRBJ1-3; no clear D gene. Germline CDR1 and CDR2: SGHVS and FNYEAQ. This CDR3 comprises 13 residues. Trimming removed 3 bases at V and 4 bases at J, with 7 bases between. For the CDR3, the DNA is TGTGCCAGCAGCTTTTCCCGGGGAAACACCATATATTTT. It codes for CASSFSRGNTIYF.

J is TRBJ1-2 and V is TRBV6-5; no reliable D call. This CDR3 has 14 residues. Trimming shortened V by 5 bases and J by 4 bases, and 14 bases separated the two germline ends. Looked up from germline, CDR1 is MNHEY and CDR2 is SVGAGI. CDR3 nucleotides: TGTGCCAGCAGTCCCGGCGCCGGCGGCTATGGCTACACCTTC. Its protein is CASSPGAGGYGYTF.

V is TRBV2 and J is TRBJ1-6; a weak D match, TRBD1 (5 bases). V was shortened by 6 bases and J by 5 bases, with 11 bases between the two germline ends. Germline assignment: CDR1 SNHLY and CDR2 FYNNEI. This CDR3 spans 14 amino acids. CDR3 sequence: CASSLTDNNSPLHF. The CDR3 nucleotides read TGTGCCAGCAGCTTGACAGATAATAATTCACCCCTCCACTTT.